The text below deals with one T cell receptor beta chain. The antigen it recognizes is unknown. Nothing much larger sits one base from this clone, and base qualities are not available. This specimen comes from a study of blood T cell repertoires in COVID-19 (dated by TCRdb to the early 2020s). The study in broad terms: Samples from collaborators originated in the United States, Italy and Spain and spanned both the acute and convalescent phases of COVID-19. Nearly every sample came with metadata listing a de-identified subject ID, COVID-19 status, age in years and sex. A freely available public database, intended as a resource for researchers studying the immune response to SARS-CoV-2, is where the repertoires were released. Where available, HLA class I and class II types were obtained from metadata supplied by the sample provider rather than from assay-based typing. Deeply sampled blood TCRbeta repertoires from subjects exposed to, actively infected with, or recovered from COVID-19 were included in the dataset. The material from the prospective study consisted of cDNA or gDNA derived from T cells, B-cell-depleted T cells, or PBMCs. The samples were drawn from two sources: the first 160 participants of the ongoing ImmuneRACE study, and 1,000 to 1,500 subjects contributed by 6 global collaborators.

TCRbeta CDR3 regions were amplified from genomic DNA by means of the immunoSEQ Assay, a bias-controlled multiplex PCR. Per the original workflow: The number of nucleated cells in each sample was estimated by amplification of reference gene primers within the assay. To quantify the absolute abundance of each unique TCRbeta CDR3 rearrangement, sequence reads were collapsed and filtered. For each sample, productive Simpson clonality was calculated as the square root of Simpson's diversity index over productive rearrangements. Sourced from immuneACCESS, this table was stored by TCRdb with only in-frame sequences that have V and J called. A share of the clones is absent; for the studies checked, an unresolved V gene accounts for under half, and the remainder has no known explanation. V and J calls and clone size are those listed in that table; D and trimming were worked out from the DNA. This sample lists some 160,000 clones; just under 90% were detected once. About a tenth of the sample lies in the top ten.

In Seattle, one collaborating source enrolled patients while the infection was active and tracked those patients longitudinally over the course of disease. Each collaborating institution followed its own protocols to collect whole blood in K2EDTA tubes. For TCRbeta analysis, collaborators shipped samples as frozen whole blood, isolated PBMCs, or DNA extracted from either of those sample types. The V end loses 2 bases and the J end loses 1 base, and a stretch of 11 bases separates them. Counted from cysteine to phenylalanine, this CDR3 has 14 amino acids. Only CDR3 DNA remains: 42 bases, in frame from the first base. According to the germline V gene, CDR1 reads SQVTM and CDR2 reads ANQGSEA. Study-wide findings and limitations: The amount of clinical and demographic metadata varied by source and participant and was provided uncurated.

The receptor chain draws on TRBV29-1 and TRBJ1-1; a confident D gene designation cannot be given. What was sequenced was peripheral blood. The receptor was isolated from a woman in her 70s with COVID-19, enrolled during active disease. The DNA sequence reads TGCAGCGTTGAACGTGGGTCAGGGAACACTGAAGCTTTCTTT. Translation gives CSVERGSGNTEAFF.